Following are 23 T cell receptor beta chains from one sample sequenced in a study of T cell responses to AZD1222 COVID-19 vaccine. Assay: immunoSEQ multiplex PCR; the TCRdb copy retains only in-frame clones and omits some. Of about 160,000 clones in the sample, approximately 89% were seen once. Source: peripheral blood, taken on day 0 of AZD1222 vaccination. The receptors stem from an adult in good health.

The chain employs TRBV5-1 and TRBJ1-2, with D perhaps TRBD1 (5 bases). V was clipped by 4 bases and J by 8 bases, with 21 bases between them. The CDR3 contains 15 residues. From germline, CDR1 is SGHRS and CDR2 YFSETQ. Written as DNA, the CDR3 is TGCGCCAGCAGCCTCCGATCGGACGGAGGGGCCGGCTACACCTTC. It specifies CASSLRSDGGAGYTF. Full variable domain (missing parts from reference TRBV5-1 and TRBJ1-2): KAGVTQTPRYLIKTRGQQVTLSCSPISGHRSVSWYQQTPGQGLQFLFEYFSETQRNKGNFPGRFSGRQFSNSRSEMNVSTLELGDSALYLCASSLRSDGGAGYTFGSGTRLTVV.

V usage is TRBV30 and J usage is TRBJ2-3; the D gene is possibly TRBD1 (5 bases). CDR1 GTSNPN and CDR2 SVGIG come from the germline V gene (reference sequence). This CDR3 is built from 13 residues. Deletions cut 0 bases from V and 1 base from J, with 5 bases between. The CDR3: CAWSVGGTDTQYF. The CDR3, as DNA: TGTGCCTGGAGTGTAGGGGGCACAGATACGCAGTATTTT. The full variable domain, rest sourced from reference TRBV30 and TRBJ2-3, is SQTIHQWPATLVQPVGSPLSLECTVEGTSNPNLYWYRQAAGRGLQLLFYSVGIGQISSEVPQNLSASRPQDRQFILSSKKLLLSDSGFYLCAWSVGGTDTQYFGPGTRLTVL.

This chain joins TRBV11-2 and TRBJ2-2; 9 nucleotides line up with TRBD1. The germline CDR1 and CDR2 sequences are SGHAT and FQNNGV. CDR3 length: 17 residues. The J segment lost 4 bases and the V segment lost 5 bases, leaving 11 bases of the junction unmatched. In DNA form, the CDR3 reads TGTGCCAGCAGCAAAACGCCCCGACAGGGGGTCACCGGGGAGCTGTTTTTT. Its protein product is CASSKTPRQGVTGELFF.

The rearrangement uses TRBV19 and TRBJ2-2, with D unresolved. The CDR3 extends over 14 amino acids. V was pared by 1 base and J by 6 bases, with 9 bases between. Looked up from germline, CDR1 is LNHDA and CDR2 is SQIVND (reference sequence). CDR3 bases: TGTGCCAGTAGTATAGGAAGTTGGCCCGGGGAGCTGTTTTTT. As protein: CASSIGSWPGELFF.

As regards this clone: The sample contains more than one DNA sequence encoding this CDR3. This chain uses TRBV9 with TRBJ2-7; D perhaps matches TRBD1 (6 bases). The CDR3 runs to 13 residues. V dropped 3 bases and J dropped 2 bases, with 9 bases sitting between them. The germline CDR1 and CDR2 sequences are SGDLS and YYNGEE. The CDR3 DNA sequence: TGTGCCAGCAGCGAGACAGGTGCCTACGAGCAGTACTTC. It yields the protein CASSETGAYEQYF.

This chain connects TRBV7-9 to TRBJ1-2; 7 nucleotides align to TRBD1. CDR1 and CDR2 from the germline V gene are SEHNR and FQNEAQ (reference sequence). Unmatched junction bases numbered 6, after V lost 5 bases and J lost 3 bases. The CDR3 totals 14 residues. In nucleotides, the CDR3 is TGTGCCAGCAGCCCGCTGGACAGGTACTATGGCTACACCTTC. It codes for CASSPLDRYYGYTF. Variable domain in full (rest from reference TRBV7-9 and TRBJ1-2): DTGVSQNPRHKITKRGQNVTFRCDPISEHNRLYWYRQTLGQGPEFLTYFQNEAQLEKSRLLSDRFSAERPKGSFSTLEIQRTEQGDSAMYLCASSPLDRYYGYTFGSGTRLTVV.

The chain employs TRBV3-1 (or the pseudogene TRBV3-2) and TRBJ2-1; 12 nucleotides align to TRBD2. J lost 9 bases, V lost 3 bases, and 6 bases had no gene match. The CDR3 totals 15 residues. The germline V gene has CDR1 LGHDT and CDR2 YNNKEL (reference sequence). This CDR3 is CASSHLAGGPSEQFF. The CDR3, as DNA: TGTGCCAGCAGCCACCTAGCGGGAGGGCCTAGTGAGCAGTTCTTC.

This CDR3 is CASSLGVNQPQHF. The DNA of the CDR3 is TGTGCCAGCAGCCTAGGGGTTAATCAGCCCCAGCATTTT. The V and J genes are TRBV28 and TRBJ1-5; TRBD1 is a possible D gene (5 bases). The V end lost 6 bases, the J end lost 4 bases, and 10 bases lay between the germline ends. This CDR3 contains 13 residues. CDR1 and CDR2 (germline): MDHEN, SYDVKM.

V is TRBV20-1 and J is TRBJ2-1; TRBD2 matches at 12 bases. V trimming: 3 bases; J trimming: 1 base; junction bases outside the gene matches: 4. CDR1 DFQATT and CDR2 SNEGSKA come from the germline V gene (reference sequence). The CDR3 spans 16 residues. In DNA form, the CDR3 reads TGCAGTGCTAGTCCTAGCGGGAGGGGATCCTACAATGAGCAGTTCTTC. Translating gives CSASPSGRGSYNEQFF.

The chain has TRBV28 and TRBJ2-2; unclear D gene. The CDR3 length is 11 residues. Germline V gene sequence: CDR1 MDHEN, CDR2 SYDVKM. Trimming left V 4 bases short and J 5 bases short, with 2 bases between. CDR3 DNA: TGTGCCAGCAGTTCAACCGGGGAGCTGTTTTTT. Translation: CASSSTGELFF.

The chain employs TRBV27 and TRBJ2-7, with no clear D. CDR1 is MNHEY and CDR2 is SMNVEV in the germline V gene (reference sequence). There are 14 residues in the CDR3. Trimming took 5 bases from V and 2 from J, leaving 13 bases between them. This CDR3 reads CASSPRTGTYEQYF. CDR3 DNA: TGTGCCAGCAGTCCAAGGACCGGAACCTACGAGCAGTACTTC.

The chain combines TRBV15 with TRBJ2-1; 9 nucleotides align to TRBD2. The length of the CDR3 is 17 residues. The V and J ends lost 0 bases and 8 bases, in that order; junction bases with no gene match: 11. Germline CDR1 is LNHNV and CDR2 is YYDKDF (reference sequence). The CDR3 protein is CATSRDSGGRAGDEQFF. The CDR3 DNA sequence: TGTGCCACCAGCAGAGATTCTGGCGGGAGGGCGGGCGATGAGCAGTTCTTC.

The V call is TRBV13, the J call TRBJ2-1; weak D call: TRBD2 (5 bases). V lost 4 bases and J 7 bases, leaving 11 bases between the germline ends. The CDR3 has 13 amino acids. Germline V gene lookup returns CDR1 PRHDT and CDR2 FYEKMQ (reference sequence). The CDR3 region is CASSSSGGNEQFF. The CDR3, as DNA: TGTGCCAGCAGCTCCAGCGGAGGAAATGAGCAGTTCTTC. Combining the CDR3 with reference TRBV13 and TRBJ2-1 gives the whole variable domain AAGVIQSPRHLIKEKRETATLKCYPIPRHDTVYWYQQGPGQDPQFLISFYEKMQSDKGSIPDRFSAQQFSDYHSELNMSSLELGDSALYFCASSSSGGNEQFFGPGTRLTVL.

In this sample, this clone turned up a few times. J is TRBJ2-3 and V is TRBV12-1; no DNA check was done on the table's D call, TRBD1. TRBV12-1 is a known pseudogene. The CDR3 length is 21 residues. CDR3 DNA sequence: TGTGCCAGCAGCTCAGATCACCAGAGCAGGACAGGGGGCGGGAGTCCGGATACGCAGTATTTT. Translation gives CASSSDHQSRTGGGSPDTQYF.

This rearrangement joins TRBV7-2 to TRBJ2-7; D is unresolved. Germline assignment: CDR1 SGHTA and CDR2 FQGNSA. The CDR3 runs to 13 residues. V was pared by 1 base and J by 3 bases, with 7 bases between. As DNA, the CDR3 is TGTGCCAGCAGCTTAGGGCCTGGCTACGAGCAGTACTTC. It specifies CASSLGPGYEQYF.

CDR3 residues: CASSPQRERVTDTQYF. CDR3 nucleotides: TGTGCCAGCAGTCCACAGCGGGAGCGGGTCACAGATACGCAGTATTTT. This chain joins TRBV27 and TRBJ2-3; TRBD2 agrees at 8 bases. This CDR3 is built from 16 residues. The V and J ends lost 5 bases and 2 bases, in that order; junction bases with no gene match: 9. Germline-derived CDR1 and CDR2 are MNHEY and SMNVEV (reference sequence).

The chain employs TRBV6-5 and TRBJ1-2; the D gene is possibly TRBD1 (6 bases). This CDR3 has 14 residues. The ends were cut back, 6 bases at V and 4 bases at J, with 15 bases in the middle. In germline, CDR1 is MNHEY, CDR2 SVGAGI. CDR3 sequence: CASRTRGPGYGYTF. The DNA of the CDR3 is TGTGCCAGCAGGACCAGGGGTCCGGGCTATGGCTACACCTTC.

The gene calls are TRBV28 and TRBJ1-1; D remains unclear. The CDR3 contains 12 residues. Germline CDR1 reads MDHEN; CDR2 reads SYDVKM. V lost 3 bases, J lost 7 bases, and 9 bases lay in between. CDR3 sequence reads: CASSFSMGEAFF. The DNA for the CDR3 is TGTGCCAGCAGTTTTTCAATGGGTGAAGCTTTCTTT.

V and J are TRBV7-8 and TRBJ2-1; perhaps D is TRBD1 or TRBD2 (6 bases each). The germline V and J ends were trimmed by 6 bases and 2 bases, with 20 bases remaining between them. This CDR3 is built from 17 residues. Germline-derived CDR1 and CDR2 are SGHVS and FQNEAQ. This chain's CDR3 is CASRHTSGADPYNEQFF. For the CDR3, the DNA is TGTGCCAGCAGACATACTTCGGGGGCCGACCCCTACAATGAGCAGTTCTTC.

J is TRBJ2-4 and V is TRBV27, with D possibly being TRBD1 (5 bases). The CDR3 has 15 residues. Trimming took off 10 bases at V and 0 bases at J, with 16 bases between the two ends. CDR1 and CDR2 (germline): MNHEY, SMNVEV (reference sequence). CDR3 sequence: CATRANEIAKNIQYF. CDR3 sequence (DNA): TGTGCCACCAGGGCCAACGAAATAGCCAAAAACATTCAGTACTTC.

The V and J genes are TRBV28 and TRBJ1-1; the D gene is possibly TRBD1 (5 bases). This CDR3 comprises 14 residues. The germline V gene encodes CDR1 MDHEN and CDR2 SYDVKM. V was trimmed by 8 bases and J by 9 bases, leaving 22 bases between them. This CDR3 reads CASSPGGSLQQAFF. The CDR3 nucleotides read TGTGCCAGCTCCCCCGGGGGTTCCCTTCAGCAAGCTTTCTTT.

This clone has just one count. The chain combines TRBV3-1 (or the pseudogene TRBV3-2) with TRBJ2-7; TRBD2 might be the D (6 bases). CDR1 LGHDT and CDR2 YNNKEL come from the germline V gene (reference sequence). The CDR3 runs to 16 residues. Trimming shortened V by 5 bases and J by 0 bases, and 17 bases separated the two germline ends. The CDR3 sequence is CASSVSSGRGSYEQYF. The DNA for the CDR3 is TGTGCCAGCAGCGTTAGTAGCGGCCGCGGCTCCTACGAGCAGTACTTC.

The rearrangement links TRBV3-1 (or the pseudogene TRBV3-2) to TRBJ2-1; 9 positions agree with TRBD2. The J segment lost 6 bases and the V segment lost 1 base, leaving 7 bases of the junction unmatched. CDR1 and CDR2 (germline): LGHDT, YNNKEL (reference sequence). This CDR3 region has 16 residues. The CDR3: CASSQGVAGAGNEQFF. For the CDR3, the DNA is TGTGCCAGCAGCCAAGGAGTAGCGGGAGCTGGCAATGAGCAGTTCTTC.